This TCR beta chain was found in a study of T cell responses to AZD1222 COVID-19 vaccine. Study observations and caveats: Two AZD1222 doses significantly raised spike-specific TCR breadth and depth over controls. There were mostly white British donors and more females than males, and clonal diversity was possibly underestimated. Spike-wide vaccine-associated CD4 TCRs dominated at 160-218 and 743-854.

Only in-frame clones appear in the TCRdb table, and some are missing; sequencing was by immunoSEQ multiplex PCR. Counted here are around 270,000 clones, 94% occurring once; the ten biggest clones make up roughly 0.5%. Turning to this clone: What it binds is not known.

Trimming left V 7 bases short and J 0 bases short, with 9 bases between. The CDR3 is 13 residues long. Germline V gene lookup returns CDR1 MNHEY and CDR2 SVGAGI. The rearrangement links TRBV6-5 to TRBJ1-1; D perhaps matches TRBD1 (5 bases). The source material was peripheral blood, sampled 28 days after the second AZD1222 dose. The receptor was derived from an adult who received the AZD1222 COVID-19 vaccine. The CDR3 DNA sequence: TGTGCCAGCACCCCGACAGTGAACACTGAAGCTTTCTTT. Amino acid sequence: CASTPTVNTEAFF.